These 4 T cell receptor beta chains were sequenced from one sample in a study of cytomegalovirus exposure and HLA in healthy donors. Here immunoSEQ multiplex PCR was the method, and the copy in TCRdb shows in-frame clones only, minus some. The data show 250,000 to 400,000 clones, 87% seen once. Sequences were obtained from PBMCs. The receptors here all came from a woman younger than 45 in good health and CMV-seropositive.

This clone was seen just once. This CDR3 reads CASSTGQGRPNEQFF. CDR3 nucleotides: TGTGCCAGCAGCACGGGACAGGGAAGGCCAAATGAGCAGTTCTTC. The chain is built from TRBV11-2 and TRBJ2-1, with 9 bases matching TRBD1. V lost 5 bases, J lost 7 bases, and 9 bases stayed unmatched. The germline V gene has CDR1 SGHAT and CDR2 FQNNGV. The CDR3 has 15 amino acids.

The gene calls are TRBV28 and TRBJ1-2; 7 bases are a match to TRBD1. V was pared by 5 bases and J by 7 bases, with 13 bases of the junction left unmatched. This CDR3 spans 15 amino acids. Germline V lookup: CDR1 MDHEN, CDR2 SYDVKM. For the CDR3, the DNA is TGTGCCAGCAGTGACATGAGGGGGCGAATACGTGGCTACACCTTC. It codes for CASSDMRGRIRGYTF.

In this sample, this clone turned up once. The rearrangement links TRBV19 to TRBJ1-1; possibly TRBD1 for D (6 bases). Germline CDR1 LNHDA, CDR2 SQIVND (reference sequence). V was trimmed by 7 bases and J by 10 bases, leaving 25 bases between them. The CDR3 spans 15 residues. Written as DNA, the CDR3 is TGTGCCAGTATTAAGACATCTAAGGGGGTTGGCGGAGCTTTCTTT. Translated: CASIKTSKGVGGAFF.

V is TRBV29-1 and J is TRBJ1-2, with D possibly being TRBD1 (5 bases). Looked up from germline, CDR1 is SQVTM and CDR2 is ANQGSEA. The length of the CDR3 is 9 residues. Trimming took 6 bases from V and 6 from J, leaving 5 bases between them. The CDR3 sequence is CSVGDGYTF. In nucleotides, the CDR3 is TGCAGCGTGGGGGATGGCTACACCTTC.